The 28 T cell receptor beta chains in this list originate from one sample, sequenced in a study of T cell responses to AZD1222 COVID-19 vaccine. The table came from immunoSEQ multiplex PCR; TCRdb's copy has only in-frame clones and leaves some out. The profile shows about 83,000 clones, 86% of them singletons. The sample was peripheral blood, taken on day 0 of AZD1222 vaccination. All receptors derive from an adult in good health.

The rearrangement links TRBV6-2 or TRBV6-3 to TRBJ1-6, with a weak D call TRBD1 (6 bases). V was clipped by 6 bases and J by 4 bases, with 19 bases between them. The germline CDR1 and CDR2 sequences are MNHEY and SVGEGT. The CDR3 loop spans 17 amino acids. The CDR3 reads CASSPRQVSLYNSPLHF. For the CDR3, the DNA is TGTGCCAGCAGCCCTAGACAGGTGAGCTTGTATAATTCACCCCTCCACTTT.

CDR3 bases: TGCGCCAGCAGACCGGACAGGGCGTCATTCACTGAAGCTTTCTTT. Translating it yields CASRPDRASFTEAFF. The chain uses TRBV10-1 and TRBJ1-1; TRBD1 matches at 8 bases. The V gene end was trimmed by 6 bases and the J gene end by 4 bases; junction bases not matched to a gene: 10. The germline CDR1 and CDR2 sequences are WNHNN and SYGVQD (reference sequence). The length of the CDR3 is 15 residues.

This sequence joins TRBV19 and TRBJ1-2, with a possible D match to TRBD1 (6 bases). The CDR3 contains 14 residues. V shed 6 bases and J shed 4 bases, with 15 bases lying between them. Germline V lookup: CDR1 LNHDA, CDR2 SQIVND (reference sequence). This CDR3 is CASSLKQGIYGYTF. The CDR3 coding sequence is TGTGCCAGTAGCCTGAAACAGGGAATCTATGGCTACACCTTC.

This clone showed up just a few times. The V call is TRBV7-3, the J call TRBJ2-1, with 10 nucleotides matching TRBD1. V gave up 5 bases and J gave up 3 bases; unmatched junction bases: 4. The CDR3 contains 15 residues. The V gene's germline CDR1 is SGHTA and CDR2 FQGTGA. CDR3 nucleotides: TGTGCCAGCAGCGACCGGGACAGGGGCTACAATGAGCAGTTCTTC. Translating gives CASSDRDRGYNEQFF.

J is TRBJ1-6 and V is TRBV4-1; D might be TRBD1 (6 bases). The CDR3 totals 17 residues. CDR1 and CDR2 (germline): MGHRA, YSYEKL. The V and J ends lost 1 base and 2 bases respectively, with 12 bases between them. This CDR3 is CASSQVFRGAYNSPLHF. The CDR3 nucleotides are TGCGCCAGCAGCCAAGTATTCAGGGGAGCCTATAATTCACCCCTCCACTTT.

The chain couples TRBV6-2 or TRBV6-3 to TRBJ1-3; no definite D call. CDR1 and CDR2 (germline): MNHEY, SVGEGT. This CDR3 is 15 amino acids long. The germline V and J ends were trimmed by 2 bases and 0 bases, with 8 bases remaining between them. DNA of the CDR3: TGTGCCAGCAGTTACGCCGATAGCTCTGGAAACACCATATATTTT. Protein sequence: CASSYADSSGNTIYF.

The chain couples TRBV5-8 to TRBJ2-3, with D maybe TRBD1 (6 bases). Trimming shortened V by 0 bases and J by 2 bases, and 16 bases separated the two germline ends. This CDR3 has 17 residues. Germline values: CDR1 SGHTS, CDR2 YDEGEE. CDR3 nucleotide sequence: TGTGCCAGCAGCTTGGTCCTCTCGGACAGTCTCACAGATACGCAGTATTTT. Translation: CASSLVLSDSLTDTQYF.

In this sample, this clone turned up once. This chain connects TRBV28 to TRBJ1-2; TRBD1 matches 8 bases. This CDR3 region has 14 residues. V trimming: 5 bases; J trimming: 4 bases; junction bases outside the gene matches: 6. Germline assignment: CDR1 MDHEN and CDR2 SYDVKM. The CDR3 bases are TGTGCCAGCAGTGCCTATACAGGGGGCTATGGCTACACCTTC. Translating it yields CASSAYTGGYGYTF.

The chain links TRBV27 to TRBJ1-2, with no clear D. V was trimmed by 3 bases and J by 8 bases, leaving 16 bases between them. This CDR3 spans 14 amino acids. CDR1 is MNHEY and CDR2 is SMNVEV in the germline V gene (reference sequence). The DNA of the CDR3 is TGTGCCAGCAGTTTCGTCGGTGGGCAACGGGGCTACACCTTC. This encodes CASSFVGGQRGYTF.

The gene calls are TRBV7-9 and TRBJ2-7; TRBD1 agrees at 9 bases. The CDR3 loop spans 16 amino acids. V lost 5 bases and J lost 1; bases outside the gene matches: 9. Per germline, CDR1 SEHNR and CDR2 FQNEAQ (reference sequence). This CDR3 is CASSPSGDRASYEQYF. The CDR3 DNA reads TGTGCCAGCAGCCCATCGGGGGACAGGGCTTCCTACGAGCAGTACTTC.

The chain has TRBV7-2 and TRBJ2-3, with D possibly matching TRBD2 (6 bases). Trimming left V 5 bases short and J 2 bases short, with 17 bases between. The CDR3 runs 16 residues. Looked up from germline, CDR1 is SGHTA and CDR2 is FQGNSA. The CDR3 sequence: CASSPVGGALTDTQYF. The CDR3 DNA reads TGTGCCAGCAGCCCCGTGGGGGGAGCCCTCACAGATACGCAGTATTTT.

CDR3 DNA sequence: TGTGCCAGCAGTCCCCCGGACTTCTTATTGACCGGGGAGCTGTTTTTT. Protein: CASSPPDFLLTGELFF. The chain recombines TRBV27 with TRBJ2-2, with a possible D match to TRBD2 (5 bases). The length of the CDR3 is 16 residues. Trimming took off 5 bases at V and 5 bases at J, with 18 bases between the two ends. From germline, CDR1 is MNHEY and CDR2 SMNVEV (reference sequence).

The CDR3 is CASCTGTDTGELFF. The CDR3 coding sequence is TGTGCCAGCTGTACCGGGACAGACACCGGGGAGCTGTTTTTT. The rearrangement uses TRBV18 and TRBJ2-2; 7 bases fit TRBD1. The ends lost 7 bases at V and 3 bases at J; junction bases unmatched: 5. This CDR3 is built from 14 residues. From germline, CDR1 is KGHSH and CDR2 LQKENI.

The V call is TRBV2, the J call TRBJ1-2, with unresolved D. Looked up from germline, CDR1 is SNHLY and CDR2 is FYNNEI. The CDR3 covers 12 residues. V lost 7 bases and J lost 3, with 9 bases in between. The CDR3 reads CASTGKDYGYTF. DNA of the CDR3: TGTGCCAGCACCGGCAAGGACTATGGCTACACCTTC.

The V gene is TRBV27, the J gene TRBJ2-3, with TRBD2 as a possible D gene (5 bases). CDR1 and CDR2 (germline): MNHEY, SMNVEV (reference sequence). The CDR3 loop spans 14 amino acids. Trimming shortened V by 2 bases and J by 2 bases, and 8 bases separated the two germline ends. CDR3 DNA: TGTGCCAGCAGTTTAAGGGAGTTCACAGATACGCAGTATTTT. Translation: CASSLREFTDTQYF.

The CDR3 is CASGGNEQFF. The CDR3 DNA sequence: TGTGCCAGCGGGGGGAATGAGCAGTTCTTC. This sequence joins TRBV12-3 or TRBV12-4 and TRBJ2-1, with D perhaps matching TRBD2 (6 bases). Deletions cut 8 bases from V and 7 bases from J, with 6 bases between. CDR3 length equals 10 residues.

The chain recombines TRBV5-1 with TRBJ1-6, with 10 bases lining up with TRBD1. The CDR3 is made up of 16 amino acids. Trimming cost V 0 bases and J 7 bases; bases outside gene matches: 4. From germline, CDR1 is SGHRS and CDR2 YFSETQ. The CDR3 DNA is TGCGCCAGCAGCTTGGAGGGGACAGGGGTCAATTCACCCCTCCACTTT. Its translation is CASSLEGTGVNSPLHF.

The genes are TRBV6-2 or TRBV6-3 and TRBJ1-1; TRBD1 might be the D (6 bases). V gave up 5 bases and J gave up 7 bases, with 23 bases separating them. Germline loops: CDR1 MNHEY, CDR2 SVGEGT. The CDR3 is made up of 16 amino acids. The CDR3 is CASSKGQTRFDGEAFF. CDR3 in DNA: TGTGCCAGCAGTAAGGGACAAACCCGATTCGACGGTGAAGCTTTCTTT.

The chain combines TRBV12-5 with TRBJ1-5; 9 positions agree with TRBD1. The germline CDR1 and CDR2 sequences are LGHNT and FRNRAP. The CDR3 has 16 amino acids. The junction had 4 bases not matched to a gene; V was cut back by 1 base and J by 3 bases. The CDR3 region is CASGLGQGVANQPQHF. The CDR3 DNA is TGTGCTAGTGGTTTGGGACAGGGGGTCGCCAATCAGCCCCAGCATTTT.

The chain couples TRBV3-1 (or the pseudogene TRBV3-2) to TRBJ2-2, with D uncertain. This CDR3 comprises 12 residues. Between the trimmed V and J ends, which lost 0 bases and 9 bases, there was a span of 5 bases. Germline CDR1 is LGHDT and CDR2 is YNNKEL (reference sequence). The CDR3 loop is CASSQDRRELFF. CDR3 bases: TGTGCCAGCAGCCAAGATAGGCGGGAGCTGTTTTTT.

V usage is TRBV2 and J usage is TRBJ1-1; a weak D match, TRBD1 (6 bases). The CDR3 extends over 11 amino acids. V gave up 8 bases and J gave up 9 bases, with 13 bases separating them. Looked up from germline, CDR1 is SNHLY and CDR2 is FYNNEI. The CDR3, as DNA: TGTGCCAGCGAGAGGGGGACTCAAGCTTTCTTT. This gives the protein CASERGTQAFF.

The chain has TRBV7-8 and TRBJ1-1, with D unresolved. This CDR3 has 15 amino acids. Trimming removed 0 bases at V and 0 bases at J, with 8 bases between. From germline, CDR1 is SGHVS and CDR2 FQNEAQ. In DNA form, the CDR3 reads TGTGCCAGCAGCTTAGCGCGAGCCCTGAACACTGAAGCTTTCTTT. Translated, it gives CASSLARALNTEAFF.

This clone has a single count. The CDR3 region is CASSVEAGKQFF. DNA for the CDR3: TGTGCCAGCAGCGTAGAGGCGGGAAAGCAGTTCTTC. V gene TRBV9 combines with J gene TRBJ2-1; tentatively, D is TRBD2 (6 bases). V was cut by 0 bases and J by 11 bases, with 9 bases left in between. Germline lookup yields CDR1 SGDLS and CDR2 YYNGEE. The CDR3 runs to 12 residues.

As DNA, the CDR3 is TGTGCCTGGAGTAGAACCACAACTAATGAAAAACTGTTTTTT. Protein sequence: CAWSRTTTNEKLFF. The chain links TRBV30 to TRBJ1-4; D call uncertain. CDR3 length: 14 amino acids. Germline V lookup: CDR1 GTSNPN, CDR2 SVGIG (reference sequence). Trimming left V 2 bases short and J 0 bases short, with 7 bases between. The complete variable domain, with remaining parts taken from reference TRBV30 and TRBJ1-4, reads SQTIHQWPATLVQPVGSPLSLECTVEGTSNPNLYWYRQAAGRGLQLLFYSVGIGQISSEVPQNLSASRPQDRQFILSSKKLLLSDSGFYLCAWSRTTTNEKLFFGSGTQLSVL.

DNA for the CDR3: TGTGCCAGCAGCTTAACATCCAGGACTGAAGCTTTCTTT. Its protein product is CASSLTSRTEAFF. J is TRBJ1-1 and V is TRBV7-8; no clear D gene. Trimming removed 2 bases from V and 5 bases from J, with 9 bases in between. CDR1 is SGHVS, CDR2 FQNEAQ, per germline. The CDR3 spans 13 residues.

The chain links TRBV14 to TRBJ1-1; TRBD1 might be the D (6 bases). This CDR3 has 15 amino acids. Germline CDR1 is SGHDN and CDR2 is FVKESK. V gave up 4 bases and J gave up 1 base, with 13 bases separating them. The CDR3 region has the DNA TGTGCCAGCAGCCGGAGGGGGGGAACGAACACTGAAGCTTTCTTT. It yields the protein CASSRRGGTNTEAFF.

The chain couples TRBV6-2 or TRBV6-3 to TRBJ2-3; no clear D. This CDR3 region has 13 residues. From germline, CDR1 is MNHEY and CDR2 SVGEGT. V lost 7 bases and J 4 bases, leaving 12 bases between the germline ends. The CDR3 bases are TGTGCCAGCACCCCCGCCCTGGCAGATACGCAGTATTTT. Amino acids: CASTPALADTQYF.

The chain is built from TRBV5-4 and TRBJ2-6, with TRBD1 matching over 7 bases. CDR3 size: 16 residues. Germline V gene lookup returns CDR1 SGHNT and CDR2 YYREEE (reference sequence). V lost 4 bases to trimming and J lost 0 bases; unmatched junction nucleotides: 4. In DNA, the CDR3 is TGTGCCAGCAGCCTGGACAGGTCCTCTGGGGCCAACGTCCTGACTTTC. Residues: CASSLDRSSGANVLTF.